What follows are 5 T cell receptor beta chains derived from one specimen sequenced in a study of T cells in Graves' hyperthyroidism and ophthalmopathy. Amplification of TCR beta CDR3 regions was performed using RNA transcripts as template. HTBI primers drove first-round RT-PCR of the TCR CDR3. A single record per CDR3 protein comes from TCRdb applying MiXCR to the multiplex PCR reads. Found here are about 350,000 distinct CDR3 sequences, about an eighth of them singletons; the top ten hold 30% to 40%. Source material: blood. These receptors originate from a woman aged 40 to 55 with Graves' ophthalmopathy.

There are many counts of this clonotype. This chain links TRBV5-8 with TRBJ1-1, with unresolved D. The CDR3 spans 12 residues. Looked up from germline, CDR1 is SGHTS and CDR2 is YDEGEE. Trimming removed 2 bases from V and 6 bases from J, with 8 bases in between. CDR3 in amino acids: CASSFLRAEAFF. The CDR3 nucleotides are TGTGCCAGCAGCTTCCTTAGGGCTGAAGCTTTCTTT.

This clonotype was detected many times. The V call is TRBV11-3, the J call TRBJ2-3, with D hard to call. This CDR3 comprises 16 residues. Looked up from germline, CDR1 is SGHNT and CDR2 is YENEEA. V gave up 4 bases and J gave up 0 bases, with 14 bases separating them. This CDR3 is CASSSRDEASTDTQYF. The CDR3 coding sequence is TGTGCCAGCAGCTCTAGAGATGAGGCCAGCACAGATACGCAGTATTTT.

J is TRBJ2-1 and V is TRBV18; D not resolved. V gave up 8 bases and J gave up 0 bases, with 14 bases separating them. The CDR3 loop spans 15 amino acids. In germline, CDR1 is KGHSH, CDR2 LQKENI. CDR3 DNA sequence: TGTGCCAGCGCCTACGTGCAGAGCTCCTACAATGAGCAGTTCTTC. Translated, it gives CASAYVQSSYNEQFF.

The V and J genes are TRBV15 and TRBJ2-1, with 7 nucleotides matching TRBD1. The V segment lost 0 bases and the J segment 1 base; nucleotides outside the gene matches: 6. CDR1 and CDR2 (germline): LNHNV, YYDKDF (reference sequence). The CDR3 extends over 17 amino acids. This CDR3 reads CATSRDLPTGSYNEQFF. The DNA of the CDR3 is TGTGCCACCAGCAGAGATCTCCCGACAGGGTCCTACAATGAGCAGTTCTTC.

This clonotype was observed a few times. The chain links TRBV28 to TRBJ2-5; D could derive from TRBD1 or TRBD2 (7 bases each). The V end lost 8 bases, the J end lost 5 bases, and 18 bases lay between the germline ends. Germline-derived CDR1 and CDR2 are MDHEN and SYDVKM. The CDR3 covers 14 residues. CDR3 DNA sequence: TGTGCCAGCGCAGGGGGGGGCGCAGAGGAGACCCAGTACTTC. It is translated as CASAGGGAEETQYF.